This TCR beta chain is drawn from a study of tumor-infiltrating lymphocytes in primary liver carcinoma. A note on this clonotype: Since the CDR3 does not end with the conserved phenylalanine or tryptophan, this likely comes from a read error.

Germline V lookup: CDR1 SGHAT, CDR2 FQNNGV. This CDR3 is 13 amino acids long. Unsorted bulk tissue of about 19-31 mg yielded co-extracted RNA and DNA. TCR beta cDNA was prepared out of roughly 500 ng total RNA by means of a constant-region primer. Three rounds of nested multiplex PCR with slightly modified ARM-PCR produced TCR beta libraries. TRBV1-TRBV30 forward and Cbeta reverse primers drove the first two roughly 10-cycle rounds. TCRdb used MiXCR to reprocess the multiplex PCR reads, holding one entry per CDR3 protein. The repertoire includes more than 95,000 distinct CDR3 sequences, around 83% of them detected once, and more than 15% sits in the top ten.

V gene TRBV11-2 combines with J gene TRBJ1-1; TRBD1 might be the D (6 bases). Sequenced material: liver tumor tissue from sampling region 3. Subset specified: tumor region T3, left-lateral pole. This receptor was identified in a man between 40 and 49 years old with primary liver carcinoma and hepatitis B virus infection. CDR3 protein: CVSRRGQNTEAFL. CDR3 coding DNA: TGTGTTAGCAGGAGGGGACAGAACACTGAAGCTTTCCTT.